The clone carrying this T cell receptor beta chain has just a few counts. Its antigen is not known. TCRdb ran MiXCR on the RACE reads and lists one entry per CDR3 protein. The sample records 90,000 to 110,000 distinct CDR3 sequences, 30% to 35% being singletons. These data belong to a study of human T cells and chemical hapten exposure. Study information: Variation in per-sample TCR yields came mainly from small pooled library volume differences.

CDR1 and CDR2 from the germline V gene are SNHLY and FYNNEI. This CDR3 spans 14 amino acids. V was shortened by 7 bases and J by 6 bases, with 16 bases between the two germline ends. Study conclusions and caveats: In comparison with controls, expanded TCRs gave rise to a significantly larger number of large CDR3 similarity clusters.

The time point: patch test 3, about 24 weeks after DPC sensitization. The treatment: therapeutic diphenylcyclopropenone sensitization with weekly scalp DPC. The chain carries TRBV2 and TRBJ2-1; D is possibly TRBD2 (6 bases). Material: whole blood, obtained in connection with sensitization to the hapten diphenylcyclopropenone (DPC). This receptor was taken from a man aged 35-49 years with alopecia areata. Some clones in this sample may be carry-over from other donors' samples. CDR3 in DNA: TGTGCCAGCAACCCGGGACTGCCTCGCAATGAGCAGTTCTTC. This translates into CASNPGLPRNEQFF.